This entry lists 28 T cell receptor beta chains sequenced from one sample in a study of blood T cell repertoires in COVID-19. Data came from immunoSEQ multiplex PCR; TCRdb stores just in-frame clones and leaves some out. The sample records some 400,000 clones, around 90% being singletons. The source material was peripheral blood. The receptor source for this set is a human donor in a cohort sampled during active COVID-19.

The J gene is TRBJ2-3, the V gene TRBV19, with D possibly matching TRBD2 (6 bases). Germline lookup yields CDR1 LNHDA and CDR2 SQIVND (reference sequence). The V gene lost 6 bases and the J gene lost 6 bases, with 16 bases spanning the gap. The CDR3 loop spans 14 amino acids. Here the CDR3 reads CASRSPGVGDTQYF. For the CDR3, the DNA is TGTGCCAGTAGAAGCCCGGGAGTAGGGGATACGCAGTATTTT.

The genes are TRBV6-5 and TRBJ1-1, with TRBD1 matching over 7 bases. Unmatched junction bases numbered 6, after V lost 7 bases and J lost 4 bases. The CDR3 has 13 amino acids. The V gene's germline CDR1 is MNHEY and CDR2 SVGAGI. The CDR3 loop reads CASKEGATTEAFF. CDR3 DNA: TGTGCCAGCAAAGAGGGGGCGACCACTGAAGCTTTCTTT.

This sequence joins TRBV29-1 and TRBJ2-7, with D possibly TRBD2 on 6 matching bases. Germline V gene sequence: CDR1 SQVTM, CDR2 ANQGSEA. The CDR3 runs to 13 residues. With 4 bases removed from V and 4 bases from J, the gap between germline ends came to 14 bases. CDR3 coding DNA: TGCAGCGTTGGGGGGGTCGGGGCTTACGAGCAGTACTTC. Amino acids: CSVGGVGAYEQYF.

Here the CDR3 reads CASSQALRGNTGELFF. In nucleotides, the CDR3 is TGCGCCAGCAGCCAAGCTTTAAGGGGGAACACCGGGGAGCTGTTTTTT. The genes are TRBV4-1 and TRBJ2-2, with D possibly TRBD1 on 5 matching bases. Germline CDR1 and CDR2: MGHRA and YSYEKL. The CDR3 has 16 amino acids. Trimming took 1 base from V and 1 from J, leaving 10 bases between them.

The chain couples TRBV5-1 to TRBJ2-5; 12 bases are a match to TRBD2. The J segment lost 4 bases and the V segment lost 3 bases, leaving 16 bases of the junction unmatched. This CDR3 has 19 amino acids. CDR1 SGHRS and CDR2 YFSETQ come from the germline V gene. CDR3 sequence: CASSSGLAGHLRFVETQYF. DNA of the CDR3: TGCGCCAGCAGCTCGGGACTAGCGGGCCACCTTAGGTTTGTAGAGACCCAGTACTTC.

The chain links TRBV7-9 to TRBJ2-3; D gene ambiguous. V was cut by 7 bases and J by 2 bases, with 16 bases left in between. The CDR3 covers 15 residues. Germline V gene data show CDR1 as SEHNR and CDR2 as FQNEAQ (reference sequence). CDR3 amino acids: CASNPRIGSTDTQYF. The CDR3, as DNA: TGTGCCAGCAACCCTCGAATCGGTTCCACAGATACGCAGTATTTT.

V usage is TRBV11-2 and J usage is TRBJ2-5, with TRBD2 matching over 8 bases. The germline V gene encodes CDR1 SGHAT and CDR2 FQNNGV. The CDR3 is 14 residues long. With V trimmed by 5 bases and J by 5 bases, 7 bases remained unmatched. DNA of the CDR3: TGTGCCAGCAGCATAACTAGCGGCCCGGAGACCCAGTACTTC. It specifies CASSITSGPETQYF.

This clone was detected only once. At the DNA level, this CDR3 is encoded by other sequences in the same sample as well. The rearrangement joins TRBV29-1 to TRBJ1-1, with 7 positions matching TRBD1. This CDR3 is 12 amino acids long. Per the germline V gene, CDR1 is SQVTM and CDR2 is ANQGSEA. With V trimmed by 7 bases and J by 1 base, 3 bases remained unmatched. Here the CDR3 reads CSARTGNTEAFF. The DNA of the CDR3 is TGCAGCGCACGGACAGGGAACACTGAAGCTTTCTTT.

This sequence joins TRBV15 and TRBJ1-2; TRBD1 aligns across 8 bases. Germline V gives CDR1 LNHNV, CDR2 YYDKDF (reference sequence). This CDR3 is built from 16 residues. Unmatched junction bases numbered 9, after V lost 0 bases and J lost 6 bases. CDR3 amino acids: CATSREDRGRGHGYTF. In DNA form, the CDR3 reads TGTGCCACCAGCAGAGAAGATCGTGGCAGGGGGCATGGCTACACCTTC.

The rearrangement uses TRBV12-3 or TRBV12-4 and TRBJ2-2, with 8 nucleotides matching TRBD1. With 6 bases clipped from V and 6 bases from J, the junction kept 3 bases outside the gene matches. CDR3 length: 13 amino acids. The CDR3 reads CASRSQGAGELFF. CDR3 nucleotides: TGTGCCAGCAGGTCACAGGGGGCCGGGGAGCTGTTTTTT.

The V gene is TRBV7-9, the J gene TRBJ1-5; TRBD1 matches 9 bases. With V trimmed by 5 bases and J by 3 bases, 8 bases remained unmatched. The CDR3 totals 16 residues. Germline-derived CDR1 and CDR2 are SEHNR and FQNEAQ (reference sequence). The CDR3 bases are TGTGCCAGCAGCCCTTTCGGGACAGGGCACAATCAGCCCCAGCATTTT. Protein: CASSPFGTGHNQPQHF.

The V and J genes are TRBV10-3 and TRBJ2-7; 9 bases are shared with TRBD1. With 4 bases clipped from V and 3 bases from J, the junction kept 7 bases outside the gene matches. Germline assignment: CDR1 ENHRY and CDR2 SYGVKD. The CDR3 consists of 15 residues. The CDR3 spells CAISVGTGPHYEQYF. CDR3 sequence (DNA): TGTGCCATCAGTGTGGGGACAGGGCCTCACTACGAGCAGTACTTC.

The chain is built from TRBV6-1 and TRBJ2-3; D is perhaps TRBD1 (5 bases). Trimming shortened V by 3 bases and J by 3 bases, and 25 bases separated the two germline ends. The CDR3 has 19 amino acids. CDR1 and CDR2 (germline): MNHNS, SASEGT. The CDR3 reads CASSDPWWTDIITTDTQYF. The DNA for the CDR3 is TGTGCCAGCAGTGACCCCTGGTGGACGGACATAATAACGACAGATACGCAGTATTTT.

The chain has TRBV6-1 and TRBJ1-1; a weak D match, TRBD1 (5 bases). The CDR3 covers 13 residues. V lost 3 bases to trimming and J lost 5 bases, with 10 bases between them. Germline V gene lookup returns CDR1 MNHNS and CDR2 SASEGT. This CDR3 reads CASSDWEGTEAFF. The CDR3 DNA is TGTGCCAGCAGTGATTGGGAGGGGACTGAAGCTTTCTTT.

This chain uses TRBV5-5 with TRBJ1-4; D possibly corresponds to TRBD1 (6 bases). Germline-derived CDR1 and CDR2 are SGHKS and YYEKEE (reference sequence). The CDR3 runs to 14 residues. V was cut by 0 bases and J by 4 bases, with 7 bases left in between. For the CDR3, the DNA is TGTGCCAGCAGCTTGGAACAGGGTAATGAAAAACTGTTTTTT. Amino acid sequence: CASSLEQGNEKLFF.

The chain has TRBV5-1 and TRBJ2-3, with 7 bases aligning to TRBD1. V shed 4 bases, J shed 6 bases, and the junction held 8 bases outside the gene matches. The CDR3 covers 14 residues. Germline CDR1 is SGHRS and CDR2 is YFSETQ. The CDR3 DNA follows: TGCGCCAGCAGCCGGCGCCTGACAGGGGATACGCAGTATTTT. Protein product: CASSRRLTGDTQYF.

This chain links TRBV7-3 with TRBJ2-3, with 7 bases matching TRBD2. Germline V gene sequence: CDR1 SGHTA, CDR2 FQGTGA. J was trimmed by 3 bases and V by 4 bases; bases with no gene match: 4. The CDR3 is 14 amino acids. The CDR3 nucleotides read TGTGCCAGCAGCTCGGGACTACGGACAGATACGCAGTATTTT. Translating it yields CASSSGLRTDTQYF.

This chain connects TRBV10-2 to TRBJ2-7, with unresolved D. The V gene lost 2 bases and the J gene lost 9 bases, with 14 bases spanning the gap. The germline V gene has CDR1 WSHSY and CDR2 SAAADI. This CDR3 contains 13 residues. The CDR3 sequence is CASSEGFAVAQYF. The DNA of the CDR3 is TGCGCCAGCAGTGAGGGCTTCGCGGTCGCGCAGTACTTC.

V usage is TRBV30 and J usage is TRBJ1-2, with 9 bases identical to TRBD1. The CDR3 is made up of 13 amino acids. Germline CDR1 GTSNPN, CDR2 SVGIG (reference sequence). Trimming took 2 bases from V and 3 from J; bases not matched to a gene: 1. DNA of the CDR3: TGTGCCTGGAGTACAGGGGGCGACTATGGCTACACCTTC. Translating it yields CAWSTGGDYGYTF.

The chain carries TRBV5-1 and TRBJ1-4, with 8 bases aligning to TRBD1. From germline, CDR1 is SGHRS and CDR2 YFSETQ. CDR3 length: 15 residues. With 0 bases clipped from V and 4 bases from J, the junction kept 2 bases outside the gene matches. The CDR3 coding sequence is TGCGCCAGCAGCTTGGAGACAGGGGTTAATGAAAAACTGTTTTTT. Translation gives CASSLETGVNEKLFF. Full variable domain (outside the CDR3, taken from reference TRBV5-1 and TRBJ1-4): KAGVTQTPRYLIKTRGQQVTLSCSPISGHRSVSWYQQTPGQGLQFLFEYFSETQRNKGNFPGRFSGRQFSNSRSEMNVSTLELGDSALYLCASSLETGVNEKLFFGSGTQLSVL.

This clone was observed once. The chain links TRBV5-4 to TRBJ2-5; no clear D. Germline CDR1 and CDR2: SGHNT and YYREEE (reference sequence). The V gene lost 0 bases and the J gene lost 5 bases, with 8 bases spanning the gap. CDR3 length: 13 amino acids. The CDR3 loop reads CASSLDLTETQYF. As DNA, the CDR3 is TGTGCCAGCAGCTTGGACTTAACGGAGACCCAGTACTTC.

The chain uses TRBV5-1 and TRBJ2-5; D is perhaps TRBD1 (6 bases). V lost 0 bases and J lost 3, with 12 bases in between. The CDR3 sequence is 15 residues long. CDR1 SGHRS and CDR2 YFSETQ come from the germline V gene. CDR3 DNA: TGCGCCAGCAGCTTGGCAGGGGCTGAGGAAGAGACCCAGTACTTC. This translates into CASSLAGAEEETQYF.

The chain employs TRBV5-1 and TRBJ1-6; unclear D gene. This CDR3 spans 17 amino acids. V was clipped by 0 bases and J by 6 bases, with 16 bases between them. Germline CDR1 is SGHRS and CDR2 is YFSETQ. CDR3 protein: CASSLGRAGSFNSPLHF. The DNA for the CDR3 is TGCGCCAGCAGCTTGGGCCGTGCGGGGTCGTTTAATTCACCCCTCCACTTT.

The rearrangement uses TRBV19 and TRBJ1-5; no clear D. Looked up from germline, CDR1 is LNHDA and CDR2 is SQIVND (reference sequence). This CDR3 has 16 amino acids. With 5 bases removed from V and 2 bases from J, the gap between germline ends came to 16 bases. CDR3 coding DNA: TGTGCCAGTAGTCAAAGTCCCGCGAGGGGCAATCAGCCCCAGCATTTT. This codes for CASSQSPARGNQPQHF.

This clone came up a few times. This same CDR3 is encoded by further DNA sequences in the sample. This chain connects TRBV19 to TRBJ1-5; TRBD1 aligns across 7 bases. Germline CDR1 reads LNHDA; CDR2 reads SQIVND (reference sequence). The CDR3 sequence is 14 residues long. V was clipped by 1 base and J by 7 bases; unmatched bases: 4. The CDR3 DNA sequence: TGTGCCAGTAGTATAGGAGGGGGCAGGCAGCCCCAGCATTTT. As protein: CASSIGGGRQPQHF.

The V call is TRBV7-8, the J call TRBJ1-5; TRBD1 matches 8 bases. Looked up from germline, CDR1 is SGHVS and CDR2 is FQNEAQ. The ends lost 5 bases at V and 4 bases at J; junction bases unmatched: 4. The CDR3 is made up of 14 amino acids. DNA for the CDR3: TGTGCCAGCAGCACCGGGACAGGTAATCAGCCCCAGCATTTT. Encoded protein: CASSTGTGNQPQHF.

V and J are TRBV18 and TRBJ1-5; D gene unclear. Germline V CDR1 and CDR2: KGHSH, LQKENI. The V gene lost 3 bases and the J gene lost 5 bases, with 11 bases spanning the gap. The CDR3 covers 14 residues. The CDR3 region is CASSPPGADQPQHF. CDR3 sequence (DNA): TGTGCCAGCTCACCTCCGGGTGCCGATCAGCCCCAGCATTTT. Supplemented by reference TRBV18 and TRBJ1-5, the full variable domain reads NAGVMQNPRHLVRRRGQEARLRCSPMKGHSHVYWYRQLPEEGLKFMVYLQKENIIDESGMPKERFSAEFPKEGPSILRIQQVVRGDSAAYFCASSPPGADQPQHFGDGTRLSIL.

The V call is TRBV30, the J call TRBJ2-1; 7 bases are a match to TRBD2. The J segment lost 7 bases and the V segment lost 3 bases, leaving 12 bases of the junction unmatched. The CDR3 length is 15 residues. CDR1 and CDR2 from the germline V gene are GTSNPN and SVGIG (reference sequence). The CDR3 region is CAWSVAGVRNNEQFF. The CDR3 nucleotides read TGTGCCTGGAGCGTCGCGGGGGTCCGGAATAATGAGCAGTTCTTC.